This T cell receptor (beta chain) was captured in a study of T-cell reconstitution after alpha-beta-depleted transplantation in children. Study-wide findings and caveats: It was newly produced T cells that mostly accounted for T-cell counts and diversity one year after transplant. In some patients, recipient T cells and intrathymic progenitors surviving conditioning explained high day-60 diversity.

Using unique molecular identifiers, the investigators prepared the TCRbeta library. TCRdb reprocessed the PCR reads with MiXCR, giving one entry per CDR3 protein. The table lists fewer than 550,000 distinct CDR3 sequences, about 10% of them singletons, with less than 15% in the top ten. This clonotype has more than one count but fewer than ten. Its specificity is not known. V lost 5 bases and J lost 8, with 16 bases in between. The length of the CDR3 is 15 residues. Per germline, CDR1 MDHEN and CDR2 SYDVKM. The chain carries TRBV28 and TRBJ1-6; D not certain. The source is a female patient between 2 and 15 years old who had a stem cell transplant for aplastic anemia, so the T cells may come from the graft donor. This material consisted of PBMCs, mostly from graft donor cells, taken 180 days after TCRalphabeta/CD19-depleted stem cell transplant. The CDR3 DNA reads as TGTGCCAGCAGTCCCATAAAGGTCGTGGATTCACCCCTCCACTTT. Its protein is CASSPIKVVDSPLHF.